The following is a T cell receptor beta chain sequence with its context. What it recognizes is unknown. MiXCR, run by TCRdb on the reads, gives a single entry per CDR3 protein. Here the sample spans tens of thousands of distinct CDR3 sequences, roughly 32% being singletons. Germline CDR1 and CDR2: SEHNR and FQNEAQ (reference sequence). With V trimmed by 5 bases and J by 3 bases, 7 bases remained unmatched. This CDR3 region has 16 residues. These data originate in a study of T cell repertoires in cytomegalovirus infection. For the study at large: Public TCR beta signatures were indicative of both CMV infection and a matching HLA type.

Study observations and caveats: Based on cumulative public TCR beta family frequency, carriers of CMV plus the relevant HLA were identified. HLA-C-restricted CMV-specific TCR beta clonotypes were dominant in the ex vivo response.

Sequencing was carried out using PBMCs, sequenced either directly or after in vitro stimulation (not recorded which). This sequence joins TRBV7-9 and TRBJ2-7; 13 bases are shared with TRBD2. The clonotype was recovered from a human donor in good health (CMV status not recorded). Some clones in this sample may be carry-over from other donors' samples. The CDR3 loop is CASSTETSGGLYEQYF. CDR3 DNA: TGTGCCAGCAGCACAGAGACTAGCGGGGGGCTCTACGAGCAGTACTTC.